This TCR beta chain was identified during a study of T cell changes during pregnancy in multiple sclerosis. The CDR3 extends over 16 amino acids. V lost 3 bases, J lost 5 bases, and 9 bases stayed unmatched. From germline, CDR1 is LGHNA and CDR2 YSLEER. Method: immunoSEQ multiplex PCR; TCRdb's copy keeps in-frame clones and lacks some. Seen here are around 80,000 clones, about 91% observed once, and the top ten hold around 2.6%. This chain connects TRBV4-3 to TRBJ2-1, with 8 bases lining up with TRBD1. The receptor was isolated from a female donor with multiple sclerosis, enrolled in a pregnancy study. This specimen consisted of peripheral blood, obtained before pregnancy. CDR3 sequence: CASSQYGTGKNNEQFF. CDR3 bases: TGCGCCAGCAGCCAGTACGGGACAGGAAAAAACAATGAGCAGTTCTTC.